This T cell receptor beta chain was sequenced in a study of cytomegalovirus exposure and HLA in healthy donors. CDR3 length equals 13 residues. After removal of 5 bases from V and 9 bases from J, the junction contained 6 bases not matched to a gene. The germline V gene has CDR1 MNHNS and CDR2 SASEGT. Findings and caveats of the study: Beyond CMV serostatus, there was no information to go on about immune exposure. It was shown in a later analysis that HLA-associated TCR beta chains were more clonally expanded than other, equally common chains.

As to this clone: What it binds is not known.

Primers for the PCR totalled 60 Vbeta and 13 Jbeta. The protocol was immunoSEQ multiplex PCR, while the TCRdb copy is restricted to in-frame clones and leaves out a portion. Among 110,000 or so clones, approximately 74% were seen once, and the ten largest hold 11%. This TCR came from a woman in her fifties or sixties in good health and CMV-seropositive. Sequencing was performed on PBMCs. The chain links TRBV6-1 to TRBJ1-5; 8 nucleotides match TRBD1. CDR3 amino acids: CASSPGQGWPQHF. The CDR3 bases are TGTGCCAGCAGTCCCGGACAGGGTTGGCCCCAGCATTTT.